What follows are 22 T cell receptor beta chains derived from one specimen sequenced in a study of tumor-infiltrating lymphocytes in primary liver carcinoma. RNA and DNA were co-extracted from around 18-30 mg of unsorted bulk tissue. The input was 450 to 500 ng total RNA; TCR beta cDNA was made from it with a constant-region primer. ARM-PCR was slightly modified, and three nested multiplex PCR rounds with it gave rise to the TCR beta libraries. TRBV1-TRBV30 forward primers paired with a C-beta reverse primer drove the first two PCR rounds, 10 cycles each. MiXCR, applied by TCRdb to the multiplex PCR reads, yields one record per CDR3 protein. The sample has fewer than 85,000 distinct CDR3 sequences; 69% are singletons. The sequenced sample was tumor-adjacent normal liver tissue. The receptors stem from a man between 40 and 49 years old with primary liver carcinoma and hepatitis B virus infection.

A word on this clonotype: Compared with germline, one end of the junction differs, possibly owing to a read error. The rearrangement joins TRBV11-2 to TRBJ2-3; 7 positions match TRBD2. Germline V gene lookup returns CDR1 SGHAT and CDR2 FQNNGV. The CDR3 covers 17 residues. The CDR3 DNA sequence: TGTACCAGCAGCCCGAATCGCGGGAGCTGGTTAGGAGATACGCAGTATTTT. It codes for CTSSPNRGSWLGDTQYF.

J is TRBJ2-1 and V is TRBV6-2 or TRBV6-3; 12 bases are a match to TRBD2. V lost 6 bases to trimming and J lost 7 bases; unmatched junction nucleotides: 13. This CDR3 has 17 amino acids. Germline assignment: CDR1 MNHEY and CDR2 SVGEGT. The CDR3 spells CASSFLRLAGERNEQFF. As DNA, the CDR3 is TGTGCCAGCAGCTTCCTCCGACTAGCGGGAGAACGAAATGAGCAGTTCTTC.

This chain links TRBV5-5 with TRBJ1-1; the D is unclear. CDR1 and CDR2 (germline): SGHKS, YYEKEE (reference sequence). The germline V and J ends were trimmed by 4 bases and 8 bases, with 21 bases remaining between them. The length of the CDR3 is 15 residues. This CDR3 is CASSHEGERYIEAFF. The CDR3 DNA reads TGTGCCAGCAGCCATGAGGGTGAGCGGTACATCGAAGCTTTCTTT.

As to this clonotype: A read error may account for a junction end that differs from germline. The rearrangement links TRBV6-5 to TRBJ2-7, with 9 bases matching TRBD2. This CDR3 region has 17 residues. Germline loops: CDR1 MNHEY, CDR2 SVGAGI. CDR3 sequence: CAGSPSLAGKGGYEQYF. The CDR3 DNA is TGTGCCGGCAGTCCCAGTCTAGCGGGAAAAGGAGGTTACGAGCAGTACTTC.

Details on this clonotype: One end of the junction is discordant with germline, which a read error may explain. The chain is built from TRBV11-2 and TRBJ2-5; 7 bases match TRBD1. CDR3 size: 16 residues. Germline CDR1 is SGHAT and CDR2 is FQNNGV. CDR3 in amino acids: CVSSPTGQKRQETRYF. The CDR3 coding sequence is TGTGTCAGCAGCCCAACGGGACAGAAGAGACAAGAGACCCGGTACTTC.

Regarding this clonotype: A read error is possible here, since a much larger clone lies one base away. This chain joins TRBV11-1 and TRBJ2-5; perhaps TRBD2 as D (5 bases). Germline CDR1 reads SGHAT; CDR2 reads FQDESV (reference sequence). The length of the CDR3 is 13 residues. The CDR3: CASSSTRGETRYF. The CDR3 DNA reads TGTGCCAGCAGCAGTACTAGAGGCGAGACCCGGTACTTC. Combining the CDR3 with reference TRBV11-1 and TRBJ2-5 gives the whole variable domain EAEVAQSPRYKITEKSQAVAFWCDPISGHATLYWYRQILGQGPELLVQFQDESVVDDSQLPKDRFSAERLKGVDSTLKIQPAELGDSAMYLCASSSTRGETRYFGPGTRLLVL.

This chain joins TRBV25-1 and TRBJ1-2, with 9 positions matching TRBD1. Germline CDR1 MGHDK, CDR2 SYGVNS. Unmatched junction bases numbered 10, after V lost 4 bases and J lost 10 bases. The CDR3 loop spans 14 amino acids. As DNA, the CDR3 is TGTGCCAGCAGTGGCGGGACAGGGTATTTTGTCTACACCTTC. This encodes CASSGGTGYFVYTF.

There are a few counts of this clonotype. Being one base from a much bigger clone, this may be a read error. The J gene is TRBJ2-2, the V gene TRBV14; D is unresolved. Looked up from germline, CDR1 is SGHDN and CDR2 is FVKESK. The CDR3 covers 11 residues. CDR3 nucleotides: TGTGCCATCAGCCAAGTGCGGGAGCTGTTTTTT. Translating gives CAISQVRELFF.

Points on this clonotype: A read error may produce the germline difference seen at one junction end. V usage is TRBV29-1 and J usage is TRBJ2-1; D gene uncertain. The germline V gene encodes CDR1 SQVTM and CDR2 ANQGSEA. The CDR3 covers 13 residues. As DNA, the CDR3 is TGCAGCGTTGGGATTGCGTTTCGAAATGAGCAATTCTTC. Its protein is CSVGIAFRNEQFF.

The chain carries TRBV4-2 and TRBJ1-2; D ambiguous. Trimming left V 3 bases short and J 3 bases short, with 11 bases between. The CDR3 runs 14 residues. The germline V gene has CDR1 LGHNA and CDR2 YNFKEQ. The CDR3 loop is CASSQHREHYGYTF. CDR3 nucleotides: TGTGCCAGCAGCCAGCATAGGGAACACTATGGCTACACCTTC.

The CDR3 bases are TGTGCCAGCAGTGTAGGGGACCTTGTTGTAAATACTGAAGCTTTCTTT. It encodes CASSVGDLVVNTEAFF. The J gene is TRBJ1-1, the V gene TRBV12-3 or TRBV12-4; TRBD1 is a possible D gene (5 bases). The CDR3 runs 16 residues. Trimming removed 5 bases from V and 5 bases from J, with 21 bases in between.

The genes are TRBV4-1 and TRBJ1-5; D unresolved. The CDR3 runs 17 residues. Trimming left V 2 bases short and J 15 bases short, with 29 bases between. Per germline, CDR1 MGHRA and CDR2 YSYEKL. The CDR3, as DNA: TGCGCCAGCAGCCAACAAATGACACTTTATTGCAATCAGCCCTTGCATTTT. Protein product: CASSQQMTLYCNQPLHF.

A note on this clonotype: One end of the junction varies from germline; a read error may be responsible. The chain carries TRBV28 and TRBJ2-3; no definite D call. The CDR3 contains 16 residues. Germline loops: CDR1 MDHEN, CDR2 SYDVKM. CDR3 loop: CTSSLAWTPTTDTQYF. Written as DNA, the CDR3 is TGTACCAGCAGTTTGGCGTGGACCCCCACCACAGATACGCAGTATTTC. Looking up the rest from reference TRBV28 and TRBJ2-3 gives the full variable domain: DVKVTQSSRYLVKRTGEKVFLECVQDMDHENMFWYRQDPGLGLRLIYFSYDVKMKEKGDIPEGYSVSREKKERFSLILESASTNQTSMYLCTSSLAWTPTTDTQYFGPGTRLTVL.

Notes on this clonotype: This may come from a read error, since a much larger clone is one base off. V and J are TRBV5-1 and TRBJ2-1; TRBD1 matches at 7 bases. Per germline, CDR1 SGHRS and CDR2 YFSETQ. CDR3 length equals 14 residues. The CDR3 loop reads CASSFARDSNELFF. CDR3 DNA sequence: TGCGCCAGCAGCTTCGCCCGGGACAGCAATGAGCTGTTCTTC.

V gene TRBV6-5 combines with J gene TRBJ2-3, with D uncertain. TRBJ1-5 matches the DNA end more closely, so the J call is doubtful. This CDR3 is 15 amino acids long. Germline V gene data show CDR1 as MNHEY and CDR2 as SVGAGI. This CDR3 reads CASRQAGEGTDTQHF. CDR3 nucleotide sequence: TGTGCCAGCAGACAAGCGGGAGAGGGCACAGATACGCAGCATTTT.

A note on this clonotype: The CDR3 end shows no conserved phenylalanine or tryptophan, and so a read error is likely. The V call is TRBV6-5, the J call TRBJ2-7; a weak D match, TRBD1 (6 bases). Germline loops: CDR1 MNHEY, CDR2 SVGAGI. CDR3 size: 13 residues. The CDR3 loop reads CVSNSQGNYEQYS. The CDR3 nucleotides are TGTGTCAGCAACTCGCAGGGGAACTACGAGCAGTACTCC.

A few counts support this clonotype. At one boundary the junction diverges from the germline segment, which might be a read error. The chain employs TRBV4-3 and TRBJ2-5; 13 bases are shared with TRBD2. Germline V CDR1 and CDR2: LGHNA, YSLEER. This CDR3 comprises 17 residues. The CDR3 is CASIQATSGRTGETQYF. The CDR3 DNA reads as TGTGCCAGCATCCAAGCGACTAGCGGGAGGACTGGTGAGACCCAGTACTTC.

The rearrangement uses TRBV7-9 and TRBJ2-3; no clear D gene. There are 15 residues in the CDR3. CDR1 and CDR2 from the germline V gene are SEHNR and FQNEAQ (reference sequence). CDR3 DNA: TGTGCTAACAGCACCCGTCAAGTACCCACAGATACGCAGTATTTT. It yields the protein CANSTRQVPTDTQYF.

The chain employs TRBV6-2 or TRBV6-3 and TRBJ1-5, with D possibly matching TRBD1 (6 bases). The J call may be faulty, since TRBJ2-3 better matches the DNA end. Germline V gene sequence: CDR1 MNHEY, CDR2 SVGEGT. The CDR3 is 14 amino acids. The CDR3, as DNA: TGTGCCAGCAGTTTGGGACAAGGCAATCAGTCCCAGTATTTT. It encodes CASSLGQGNQSQYF.

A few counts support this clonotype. CDR3 coding DNA: TGCAGCGTTGGGACTAGCGCGGCGACCGCCGGGGAGCTGTTTTTT. Protein product: CSVGTSAATAGELFF. V gene TRBV29-1 combines with J gene TRBJ2-2, with 9 nucleotides matching TRBD2. CDR3 length: 15 residues. With 4 bases clipped from V and 6 bases from J, the junction kept 9 bases outside the gene matches. Germline CDR1 reads SQVTM; CDR2 reads ANQGSEA.

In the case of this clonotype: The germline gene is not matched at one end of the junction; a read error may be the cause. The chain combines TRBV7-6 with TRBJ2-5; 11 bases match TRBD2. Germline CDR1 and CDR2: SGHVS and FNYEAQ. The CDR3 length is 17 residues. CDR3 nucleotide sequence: TGTGCCAGTAGCTTGACTAGCGGGGCCACCTCGACAGAGACCCAGTACTTC. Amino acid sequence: CASSLTSGATSTETQYF.

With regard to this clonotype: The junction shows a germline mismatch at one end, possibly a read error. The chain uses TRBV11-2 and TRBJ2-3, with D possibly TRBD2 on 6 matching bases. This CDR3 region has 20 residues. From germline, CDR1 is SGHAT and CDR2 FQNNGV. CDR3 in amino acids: CASSLVSGGEVAGDMNTHYF. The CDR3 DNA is TGTGCCAGCAGCTTAGTATCCGGGGGTGAGGTAGCAGGAGATATGAATACGCACTATTTT.